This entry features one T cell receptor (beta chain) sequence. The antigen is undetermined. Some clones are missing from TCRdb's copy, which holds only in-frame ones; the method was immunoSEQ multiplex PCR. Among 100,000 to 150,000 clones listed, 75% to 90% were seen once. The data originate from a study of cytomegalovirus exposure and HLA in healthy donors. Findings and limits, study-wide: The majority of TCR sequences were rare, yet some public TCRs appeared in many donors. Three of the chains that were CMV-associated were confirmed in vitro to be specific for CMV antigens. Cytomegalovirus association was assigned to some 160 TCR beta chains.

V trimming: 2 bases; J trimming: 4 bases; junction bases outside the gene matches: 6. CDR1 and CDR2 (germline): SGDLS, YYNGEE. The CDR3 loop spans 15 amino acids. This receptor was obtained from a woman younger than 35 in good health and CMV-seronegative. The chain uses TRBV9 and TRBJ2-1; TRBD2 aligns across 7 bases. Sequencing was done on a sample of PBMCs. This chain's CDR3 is CASSVRGDVYNEQFF. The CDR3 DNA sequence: TGTGCCAGCAGCGTTCGGGGGGACGTTTACAATGAGCAGTTCTTC.